One sample yielded the 20 T cell receptor beta chains listed below, sequenced in a study of spatial heterogeneity in lung cancer. The sample's time point: sample taken at primary tumor resection. Broader study findings: Higher tumor mutation counts went along with higher counts of expanded intratumoral alpha and beta TCRs.

Using its own MiXCR run on the 5' RACE reads, TCRdb lists one record per CDR3 protein. This sample has fewer than 2,500 distinct CDR3 sequences; 36% occur once, and the top ten carry about 22%. The antigens of these receptors remain unknown. This specimen was lung tumor tissue, taken at surgery. The receptors come from a male donor with early-stage non-small cell lung cancer.

This clonotype ranks as medium-sized (0.01 to 0.1%). A library prepared for alpha chains yielded this beta chain as an off-target read; its size is of little meaning. V usage is TRBV7-2 and J usage is TRBJ1-1; the D is unclear. Germline V gene sequence: CDR1 SGHTA, CDR2 FQGNSA. This CDR3 region has 14 residues. Trimming removed 0 bases from V and 1 base from J, with 6 bases in between. For the CDR3, the DNA is TGTGCCAGCAGCTTAGCCCAAGAGAACACTGAAGCTTTCTTT. Protein sequence: CASSLAQENTEAFF.

Relative to its sample, this clonotype is medium-sized. A library made for alpha chains picked up this beta chain off target, so its size means little. The V and J genes are TRBV12-3 or TRBV12-4 and TRBJ2-5; no clear D gene. V was trimmed by 1 base and J by 3 bases, leaving 12 bases between them. This CDR3 has 15 residues. CDR3 sequence reads: CASSLGGRSEETQYF. In nucleotides, the CDR3 is TGTGCCAGCAGTTTAGGTGGCAGGTCGGAAGAGACCCAGTACTTC.

In regard to this clonotype: Little can be read into the size of this beta chain, an off-target read in a library designed for alpha chains. The chain carries TRBV10-3 and TRBJ1-2; no definite D call. Germline CDR1 and CDR2: ENHRY and SYGVKD. Trimming left V 5 bases short and J 3 bases short, with 7 bases between. This CDR3 has 12 residues. The CDR3 DNA is TGTGCCATCAGTCGATCGGACTATGGCTACACCTTC. This encodes CAISRSDYGYTF.

A word on this clonotype: Little can be read into the size of this beta chain, an off-target read in a library designed for alpha chains. The J gene is TRBJ2-5, the V gene TRBV18; D unclear. From germline, CDR1 is KGHSH and CDR2 LQKENI. The CDR3 extends over 15 amino acids. Trimming removed 0 bases from V and 0 bases from J, with 8 bases in between. The CDR3 is CASSPPGRNQETQYF. CDR3 DNA: TGTGCCAGCTCACCACCTGGACGAAACCAAGAGACCCAGTACTTC. Full variable domain (outside the CDR3, taken from reference TRBV18 and TRBJ2-5): NAGVMQNPRHLVRRRGQEARLRCSPMKGHSHVYWYRQLPEEGLKFMVYLQKENIIDESGMPKERFSAEFPKEGPSILRIQQVVRGDSAAYFCASSPPGRNQETQYFGPGTRLLVL.

As concerns this clonotype: Because this beta chain is a stray read in a library intended to capture alpha chains, its abundance should not be given much weight. This chain connects TRBV4-1 to TRBJ2-7, with a possible D match to TRBD1 (6 bases). The CDR3 length is 17 residues. V was trimmed by 1 base and J by 0 bases, leaving 16 bases between them. Germline V gene data show CDR1 as MGHRA and CDR2 as YSYEKL. The DNA of the CDR3 is TGCGCCAGCAGCCAAGCTTGGACAGCGACTATCTCCTACGAGCAGTACTTC. Translating it yields CASSQAWTATISYEQYF.

This clonotype is large. With the library built for alpha chains, this beta chain is off target and its frequency is not meaningful. The rearrangement uses TRBV28 and TRBJ2-2, with unresolved D. Germline-derived CDR1 and CDR2 are MDHEN and SYDVKM. The CDR3 covers 15 residues. V was shortened by 6 bases and J by 5 bases, with 16 bases between the two germline ends. The CDR3 here is CASRHPSLGTGELFF. The CDR3 coding sequence is TGTGCCAGCAGGCACCCCTCCCTTGGTACCGGGGAGCTGTTTTTT.

This clonotype counts as large (0.1 to 1%). This beta chain slipped into a library made for alpha chains as a stray read, so its size is not meaningful. This chain uses TRBV28 with TRBJ1-2; the D is unclear. The CDR3 loop spans 13 amino acids. Germline V lookup: CDR1 MDHEN, CDR2 SYDVKM. Trimming removed 5 bases at V and 4 bases at J, with 11 bases between. The DNA of the CDR3 is TGTGCCAGCAGTCAAGACAACTTCTATGGCTACACCTTC. Protein: CASSQDNFYGYTF.

Within the sample, this clonotype is large. This beta chain is an unintended read in a library built for alpha chains; its size means little. The rearrangement uses TRBV19 and TRBJ1-2; the D is unclear. Germline V gene sequence: CDR1 LNHDA, CDR2 SQIVND (reference sequence). The CDR3 totals 14 residues. With 3 bases removed from V and 4 bases from J, the gap between germline ends came to 12 bases. The CDR3 is CASSMGQIGYGYTF. CDR3 bases: TGTGCCAGTAGTATGGGTCAGATCGGCTATGGCTACACCTTC.

This clonotype was counted a few times. Because this beta chain is a stray read in a library intended to capture alpha chains, its abundance should not be given much weight. This sequence joins TRBV7-6 and TRBJ2-1, with a tentative D call TRBD2 (6 bases). The CDR3 covers 12 residues. Germline V gene data show CDR1 as SGHVS and CDR2 as FNYEAQ. Trimming cost V 2 bases and J 10 bases, with 9 bases left between them. The CDR3 protein is CASSLLGGEQFF. The CDR3, as DNA: TGTGCCAGCAGCTTACTAGGAGGGGAGCAGTTCTTC.

In its sample, this clonotype is medium-sized. This beta chain is an off-target read within a library intended for alpha chains, so its frequency means little. The rearrangement uses TRBV12-3 or TRBV12-4 and TRBJ1-1; 8 bases map to TRBD1. The V segment lost 2 bases and the J segment 6 bases; nucleotides outside the gene matches: 11. The CDR3 is 16 residues long. The chain's CDR3 is CASSLWQGARSAEAFF. Written as DNA, the CDR3 is TGTGCCAGCAGTTTATGGCAGGGGGCGAGGTCCGCTGAAGCTTTCTTT.

By its share, this clonotype is large. Within a library made for alpha chains, this beta chain is off target, and its count is uninformative. The V and J genes are TRBV28 and TRBJ2-5; 7 bases map to TRBD1. CDR3 length: 13 residues. Losses at the gene ends were 7 bases for V and 3 bases for J; bases not matched to a gene: 5. Per the germline V gene, CDR1 is MDHEN and CDR2 is SYDVKM. The CDR3 region is CASKLQGEETQYF. The CDR3 coding sequence is TGTGCCAGCAAACTCCAGGGGGAAGAGACCCAGTACTTC.

This clonotype is large (0.1 to 1%). This beta chain is an unintended read in a library built for alpha chains; its size means little. The chain recombines TRBV7-2 with TRBJ2-3, with D possibly being TRBD2 (6 bases). Germline-derived CDR1 and CDR2 are SGHTA and FQGNSA. The CDR3 spans 14 residues. CDR3 sequence: CACRRAGRTDTQYF. The CDR3 DNA follows: TGTGCTTGCCGGAGGGCCGGACGCACAGATACGCAGTATTTT.

About this clonotype: Little can be read into the size of this beta chain, an off-target read in a library designed for alpha chains. The chain joins TRBV25-1 to TRBJ2-5; TRBD1 agrees at 8 bases. This CDR3 spans 14 amino acids. Germline V gives CDR1 MGHDK, CDR2 SYGVNS. After removal of 10 bases from V and 2 bases from J, the junction contained 9 bases not matched to a gene. The CDR3 protein is CATLGTGLQETQYF. In DNA, the CDR3 is TGTGCCACCCTCGGGACAGGACTGCAAGAGACCCAGTACTTC.

On this clonotype itself: Being off target in a library aimed at alpha chains, this beta chain has a size of little meaning. The chain has TRBV7-9 and TRBJ1-1; 9 nucleotides line up with TRBD1. CDR1 SEHNR and CDR2 FQNEAQ come from the germline V gene (reference sequence). Trimming took 3 bases from V and 1 from J; bases not matched to a gene: 9. This CDR3 region has 17 residues. CDR3 nucleotides: TGTGCCAGCAGCTTTACAGGGGGCAAAAAGGCGAACACTGAAGCTTTCTTT. It yields the protein CASSFTGGKKANTEAFF.

This clonotype was recorded a few times. The size of this beta chain means little, since it is a stray read in a library made for alpha chains. J is TRBJ1-1 and V is TRBV12-3 or TRBV12-4; D perhaps matches TRBD1 (6 bases). V lost 2 bases, J lost 1 base, and 11 bases lay in between. This CDR3 has 15 amino acids. CDR3 protein: CASSLSARGNTEAFF. The DNA for the CDR3 is TGTGCCAGCAGTTTAAGCGCCAGGGGGAACACTGAAGCTTTCTTT.

Within the sample, this clonotype is medium-sized (0.01 to 0.1%). For a library built for alpha chains, this beta chain is a stray read; little rests on its size. The chain employs TRBV6-6 and TRBJ1-2, with D perhaps TRBD1 (5 bases). Trimming took 9 bases from V and 4 from J, leaving 15 bases between them. Looked up from germline, CDR1 is MNHNY and CDR2 is SVGAGI (reference sequence). The CDR3 is made up of 13 amino acids. As DNA, the CDR3 is TGTGCCAGTGGGACCGGCGGGGGCTATGGCTACACCTTC. Translated, it gives CASGTGGGYGYTF.

This clonotype is categorized as large. Little can be read into the size of this beta chain, an off-target read in a library designed for alpha chains. This sequence joins TRBV27 and TRBJ1-4; maybe TRBD1 (5 bases). CDR3 length: 15 residues. The germline V and J ends were trimmed by 2 bases and 7 bases, with 14 bases remaining between them. The germline V gene has CDR1 MNHEY and CDR2 SMNVEV (reference sequence). The CDR3 loop is CASSLTGPYGEKLFF. CDR3 coding DNA: TGTGCCAGCAGTTTAACAGGTCCGTATGGTGAAAAACTGTTTTTT.

This clonotype was seen a handful of times. Because this beta chain is a stray read in a library intended to capture alpha chains, its abundance should not be given much weight. The rearrangement uses TRBV21-1 and TRBJ2-5; TRBD1 is taken as the D call from the table, unchecked against the DNA. TRBV21-1 is a pseudogene. The CDR3 spans 17 residues. The CDR3 here is CASSPGQTYCNQETQYF. In DNA, the CDR3 is TGTGCCAGCAGCCCGGGACAGACATATTGCAACCAAGAGACCCAGTACTTC.

This clonotype is judged large. Because the library targeted alpha chains, this beta chain is an off-target read whose size means little. The rearrangement joins TRBV3-1 to TRBJ2-3; 10 positions agree with TRBD1. The CDR3 spans 15 residues. Germline V gene sequence: CDR1 LGHDT, CDR2 YNNKEL (reference sequence). Trimming at V came to 4 bases and at J to 4 bases, leaving 5 bases not matched to a gene. In nucleotides, the CDR3 is TGTGCCAGCAGCCCGACAGGGGGCCGACCAGATACGCAGTATTTT. As protein: CASSPTGGRPDTQYF.

This clonotype was recorded a few times. In a library made to pick up alpha chains, this beta chain is a stray read with a size that means little. The V call is TRBV9, the J call TRBJ1-1, with TRBD1 identical over 8 bases. Germline V CDR1 and CDR2: SGDLS, YYNGEE. The ends lost 3 bases at V and 3 bases at J; junction bases unmatched: 4. This CDR3 has 14 residues. CDR3 region: CASSERTGHTEAFF. CDR3 in DNA: TGTGCCAGCAGCGAAAGGACAGGGCACACTGAAGCTTTCTTT. Based on the CDR3 plus reference TRBV9 and TRBJ1-1, the full variable domain is DSGVTQTPKHLITATGQRVTLRCSPRSGDLSVYWYQQSLDQGLQFLIQYYNGEERAKGNILERFSAQQFPDLHSELNLSSLELGDSALYFCASSERTGHTEAFFGQGTRLTVV.